This T cell receptor (beta chain) emerged from a study of blood T cell repertoires in COVID-19. Study overall: Acute and convalescent COVID-19 specimens originated in the United States, Italy and Spain. From T cells, B-cell-depleted T cells, or PBMCs came the material, which was cDNA or gDNA.

This clone has just one count. Germline loops: CDR1 SGHAT, CDR2 FQDESV (reference sequence). The CDR3 totals 16 residues. V dropped 5 bases and J dropped 2; count of bases not matched to a gene: 8. Original handling: Quantification of nucleated cells was approximated via reference gene primer amplification. Produced via immunoSEQ multiplex PCR; TCRdb's table is partial and in-frame only. The V and J calls and clone size are taken from that table; D and trimming were inferred from the DNA. The sample contains approximately 220,000 clones, about 84% of which appear only once. Input material: peripheral blood. The chain couples TRBV11-1 to TRBJ2-3, with TRBD2 identical over 9 bases. The clonotype originates from a woman of 80 years or more with acute or convalescent COVID-19. The CDR3 sequence: CASSPSLAGFTDTQYF. CDR3 in DNA: TGTGCCAGCAGCCCCAGCCTAGCGGGGTTCACAGATACGCAGTATTTT.